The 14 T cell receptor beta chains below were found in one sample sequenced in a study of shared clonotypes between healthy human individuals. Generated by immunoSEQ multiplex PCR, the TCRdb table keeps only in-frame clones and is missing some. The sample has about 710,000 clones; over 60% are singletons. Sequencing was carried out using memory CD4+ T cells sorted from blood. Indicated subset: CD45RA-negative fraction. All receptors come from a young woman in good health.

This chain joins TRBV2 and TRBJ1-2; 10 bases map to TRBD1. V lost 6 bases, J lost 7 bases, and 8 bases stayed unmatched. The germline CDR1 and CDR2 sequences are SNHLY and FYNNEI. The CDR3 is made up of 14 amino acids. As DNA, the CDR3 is TGTGCCAGCAGCGTAGGACAGGGGGTAGGTGGCTACACCTTC. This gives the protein CASSVGQGVGGYTF.

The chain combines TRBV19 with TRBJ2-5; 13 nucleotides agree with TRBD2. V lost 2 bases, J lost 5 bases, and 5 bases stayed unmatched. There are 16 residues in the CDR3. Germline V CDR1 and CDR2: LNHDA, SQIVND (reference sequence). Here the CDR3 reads CASSISSGLAGETQYF. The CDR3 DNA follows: TGTGCCAGTAGTATATCTTCGGGACTAGCGGGGGAGACCCAGTACTTC.

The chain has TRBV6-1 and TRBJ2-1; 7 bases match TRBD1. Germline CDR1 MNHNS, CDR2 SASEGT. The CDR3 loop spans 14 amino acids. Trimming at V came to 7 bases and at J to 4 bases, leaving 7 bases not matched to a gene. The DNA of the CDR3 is TGTGCCAGCAAAACAGGGGTATCTTACAATGAGCAGTTCTTC. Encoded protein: CASKTGVSYNEQFF.

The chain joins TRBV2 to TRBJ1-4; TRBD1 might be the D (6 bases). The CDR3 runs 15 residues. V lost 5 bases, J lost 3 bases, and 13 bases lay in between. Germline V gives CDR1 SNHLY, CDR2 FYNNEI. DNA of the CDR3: TGTGCCAGCAGTTATGGGACAACGGCTAATGAAAAACTGTTTTTT. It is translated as CASSYGTTANEKLFF. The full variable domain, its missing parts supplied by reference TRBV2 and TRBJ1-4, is EPEVTQTPSHQVTQMGQEVILRCVPISNHLYFYWYRQILGQKVEFLVSFYNNEISEKSEIFDDQFSVERPDGSNFTLKIRSTKLEDSAMYFCASSYGTTANEKLFFGSGTQLSVL.

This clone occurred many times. CDR3 residues: CASSLGTGERAEAFF. The DNA for the CDR3 is TGCGCCAGCAGCTTGGGGACAGGGGAGCGGGCTGAAGCTTTCTTT. This chain connects TRBV5-1 to TRBJ1-1; 9 bases fit TRBD1. V lost 0 bases to trimming and J lost 6 bases; unmatched junction nucleotides: 6. CDR1 and CDR2 from the germline V gene are SGHRS and YFSETQ. The CDR3 sequence is 15 residues long.

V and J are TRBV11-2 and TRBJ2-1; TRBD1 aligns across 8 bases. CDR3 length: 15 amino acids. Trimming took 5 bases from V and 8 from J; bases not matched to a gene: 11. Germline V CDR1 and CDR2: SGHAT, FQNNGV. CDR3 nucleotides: TGTGCCAGCAGCCCTGGACAGGGAGTTCTTCATGAGCAGTTCTTC. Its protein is CASSPGQGVLHEQFF.

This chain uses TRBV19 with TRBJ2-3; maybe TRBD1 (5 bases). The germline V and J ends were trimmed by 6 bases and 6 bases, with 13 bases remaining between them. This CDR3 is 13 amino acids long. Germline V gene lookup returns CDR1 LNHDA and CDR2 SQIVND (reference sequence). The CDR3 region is CASRKGPRDTQYF. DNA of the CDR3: TGTGCCAGTAGAAAGGGGCCGAGGGATACGCAGTATTTT.

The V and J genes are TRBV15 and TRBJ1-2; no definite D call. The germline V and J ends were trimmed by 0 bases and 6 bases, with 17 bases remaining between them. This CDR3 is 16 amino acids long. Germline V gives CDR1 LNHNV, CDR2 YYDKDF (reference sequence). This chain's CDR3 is CATSREGSTGSHGYTF. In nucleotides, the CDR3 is TGTGCCACCAGCAGAGAAGGCTCCACCGGGTCCCATGGCTACACCTTC. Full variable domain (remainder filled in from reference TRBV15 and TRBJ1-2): DAMVIQNPRYQVTQFGKPVTLSCSQTLNHNVMYWYQQKSSQAPKLLFHYYDKDFNNEADTPDNFQSRRPNTSFCFLDIRSPGLGDTAMYLCATSREGSTGSHGYTFGSGTRLTVV.

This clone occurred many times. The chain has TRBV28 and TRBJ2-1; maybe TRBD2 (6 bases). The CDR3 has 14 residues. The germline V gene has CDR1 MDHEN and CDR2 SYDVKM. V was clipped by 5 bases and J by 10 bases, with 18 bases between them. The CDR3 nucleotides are TGTGCCAGCAGTGACATCGGGGGTAGGGTAGAGCAGTTCTTC. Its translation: CASSDIGGRVEQFF.

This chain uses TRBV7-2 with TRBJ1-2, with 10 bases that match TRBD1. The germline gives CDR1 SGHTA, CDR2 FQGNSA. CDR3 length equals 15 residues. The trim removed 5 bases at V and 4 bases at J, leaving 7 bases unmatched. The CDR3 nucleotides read TGTGCCAGCAGCGGAGGGACAGGGGAAACCTATGGCTACACCTTC. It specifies CASSGGTGETYGYTF.

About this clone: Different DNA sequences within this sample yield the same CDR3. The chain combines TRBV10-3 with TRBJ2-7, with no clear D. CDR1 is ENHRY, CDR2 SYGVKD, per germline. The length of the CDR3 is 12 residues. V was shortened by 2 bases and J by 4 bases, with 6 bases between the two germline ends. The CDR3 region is CAISEQKYEQYF. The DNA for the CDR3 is TGTGCCATCAGTGAGCAGAAGTACGAGCAGTACTTC.

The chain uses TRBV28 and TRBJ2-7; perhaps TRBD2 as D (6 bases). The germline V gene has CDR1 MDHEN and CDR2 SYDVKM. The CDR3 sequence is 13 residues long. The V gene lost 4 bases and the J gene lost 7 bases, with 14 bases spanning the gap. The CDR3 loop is CASSYSGPWEQYF. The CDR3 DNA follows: TGTGCCAGCAGTTATAGCGGCCCGTGGGAGCAGTACTTC.

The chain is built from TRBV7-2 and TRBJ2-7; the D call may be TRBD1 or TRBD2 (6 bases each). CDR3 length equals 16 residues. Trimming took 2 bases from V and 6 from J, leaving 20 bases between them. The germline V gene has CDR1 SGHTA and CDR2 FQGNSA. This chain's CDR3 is CASSLHARRGTSEQYF. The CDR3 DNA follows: TGTGCCAGCAGCTTACACGCCCGGAGGGGGACCTCCGAGCAGTACTTC. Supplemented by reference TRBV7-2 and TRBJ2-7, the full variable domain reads GAGVSQSPSNKVTEKGKDVELRCDPISGHTALYWYRQSLGQGLEFLIYFQGNSAPDKSGLPSDRFSAERTGGSVSTLTIQRTQQEDSAVYLCASSLHARRGTSEQYFGPGTRLTVT.

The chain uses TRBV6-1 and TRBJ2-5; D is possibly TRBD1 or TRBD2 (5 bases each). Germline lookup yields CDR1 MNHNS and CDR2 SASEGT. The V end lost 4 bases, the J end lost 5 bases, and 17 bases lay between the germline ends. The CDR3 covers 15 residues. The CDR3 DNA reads TGTGCCAGCAGTGCCACCGGGACCACTGGGGAGACCCAGTACTTC. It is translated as CASSATGTTGETQYF.